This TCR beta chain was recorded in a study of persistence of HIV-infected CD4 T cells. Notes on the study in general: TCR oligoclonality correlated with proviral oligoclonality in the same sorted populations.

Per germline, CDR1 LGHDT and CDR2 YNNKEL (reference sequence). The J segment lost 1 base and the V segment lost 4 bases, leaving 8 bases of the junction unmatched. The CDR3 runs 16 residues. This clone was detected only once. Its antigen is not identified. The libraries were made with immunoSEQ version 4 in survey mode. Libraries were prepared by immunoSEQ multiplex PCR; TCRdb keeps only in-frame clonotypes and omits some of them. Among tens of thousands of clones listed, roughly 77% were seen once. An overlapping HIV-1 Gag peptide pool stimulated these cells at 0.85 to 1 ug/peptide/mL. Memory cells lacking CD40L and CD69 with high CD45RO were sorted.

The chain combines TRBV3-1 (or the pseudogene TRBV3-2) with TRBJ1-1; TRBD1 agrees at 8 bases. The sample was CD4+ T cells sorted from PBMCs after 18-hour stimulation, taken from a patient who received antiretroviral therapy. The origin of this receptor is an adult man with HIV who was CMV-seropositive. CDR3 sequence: CASSRMAGGANTEAFF. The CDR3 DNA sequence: TGTGCCAGCAGCCGCATGGCAGGGGGCGCGAACACTGAAGCTTTCTTT.